This T cell receptor (beta chain) was observed in a study of cytomegalovirus exposure and HLA in healthy donors. Each donor was nominally healthy when sampled (though unrecorded immune exposures were likely). 60 Vbeta and 13 Jbeta primers were used in PCR. Generated by immunoSEQ multiplex PCR, the TCRdb table keeps only in-frame clones and is missing some. There are approximately 200,000 clones in the sample; approximately 80% occur only once, and about 0.2% lies in the top ten. This clone has more than one count but fewer than ten. The CDR3 loop spans 14 amino acids. Germline V gene sequence: CDR1 SEHNR, CDR2 FQNEAQ (reference sequence). V was clipped by 7 bases and J by 6 bases; unmatched bases: 7.

The chain employs TRBV7-9 and TRBJ1-2; 11 bases are shared with TRBD1. Sequenced: PBMCs. The sequence was collected from a girl aged 2-15 years in good health and CMV-seronegative. The CDR3, as DNA: TGTGCCAGCAATAACGGGGACAGGGGGGATGGCTACACCTTC. It encodes CASNNGDRGDGYTF.